This record covers a single TCR beta chain. Its antigen remains unidentified. Germline V gene lookup returns CDR1 LNHDA and CDR2 SQIVND (reference sequence). The CDR3 covers 14 residues. Trimming took 1 base from V and 6 from J, leaving 9 bases between them. This entry is derived from a study of OX40 agonist ivuxolimab in advanced cancers. The study, taken as a whole, reports: Clonal expansion was seen in CD4+ and CD8+ blood T cells by week 6 at 0.1 to 3.0 mg/kg. Certain nonresponders likewise exhibited a low normalized T-cell clonal expansion.

The method was immunoSEQ multiplex PCR; TCRdb's version includes in-frame clones alone and lacks a portion of them. The table has about 45,000 clones, under 90% seen once. The receptor was isolated from an adult with an advanced solid tumor such as melanoma, head and neck, liver or kidney cancer. This sequence joins TRBV19 and TRBJ2-2; D gene ambiguous. Here the sequenced sample was CD4+ or CD8+ T cells sorted from blood, taken in a trial of the OX40 agonist ivuxolimab. The CDR3 coding sequence is TGTGCCAGTAGTATAGCTAGGGTCCCCGGGGAGCTGTTTTTT. Translated: CASSIARVPGELFF.